The 27 T cell receptor beta chains reported below all come from one sample, sequenced in a study of shared clonotypes between healthy human individuals (dated by TCRdb to 2018 to 2021). Libraries were prepared through the immunoSEQ multiplex PCR assay. In its TCRdb copy, this immuneACCESS table keeps in-frame sequences only and misses some clones. Where compared with another copy, unresolved V genes explain less than half of these, and the others have no known cause. The sample data list 170,000 or so clones, and around 63% of these were observed just once. Clones ranked in the top ten supply about 10% of the sample. The specimen sequenced was memory CD4+ T cells sorted from blood. In light of the paper, this sample's cell subset or site label describes: CD45RA-negative fraction. These receptors came from a man aged 25 to 40 in good health.

The rearrangement links TRBV7-9 to TRBJ2-5; 9 nucleotides match TRBD2. This CDR3 is 17 amino acids long. The junction had 14 bases not matched to a gene; V was cut back by 5 bases and J by 4 bases. Germline values: CDR1 SEHNR, CDR2 FQNEAQ (reference sequence). This CDR3 reads CASSPRTSDLFGETQYF. DNA of the CDR3: TGTGCCAGCAGCCCGAGGACTAGCGATCTGTTTGGAGAGACCCAGTACTTC.

The chain carries TRBV7-2 and TRBJ1-5; D remains unclear. Looked up from germline, CDR1 is SGHTA and CDR2 is FQGNSA. The CDR3 length is 15 residues. Trimming cost V 3 bases and J 8 bases, with 17 bases left between them. This CDR3 reads CASSLVALGTEPQHF. The CDR3 DNA sequence: TGTGCCAGCAGCTTGGTCGCTCTGGGTACGGAGCCCCAGCATTTT.

This CDR3 reads CASSPIAGGIFTGELFF. CDR3 DNA: TGTGCCAGCAGCCCGATAGCGGGAGGAATCTTCACCGGGGAGCTGTTTTTT. This sequence joins TRBV7-2 and TRBJ2-2, with TRBD2 matching over 10 bases. Germline CDR1 and CDR2: SGHTA and FQGNSA. Trimming took 5 bases from V and 4 from J; bases not matched to a gene: 10. The CDR3 extends over 17 amino acids.

This chain joins TRBV11-2 and TRBJ2-7; D is possibly TRBD1 (5 bases). V dropped 5 bases and J dropped 9 bases, with 14 bases sitting between them. This CDR3 spans 12 amino acids. CDR1 is SGHAT, CDR2 FQNNGV, per germline. The CDR3 sequence is CASSVRETAQYF. In DNA, the CDR3 is TGTGCCAGCAGCGTCAGGGAAACTGCGCAGTACTTC.

The chain has TRBV2 and TRBJ1-4; 7 nucleotides agree with TRBD1. J was trimmed by 4 bases and V by 11 bases; bases with no gene match: 4. The CDR3 is 12 amino acids. The V gene's germline CDR1 is SNHLY and CDR2 FYNNEI. Written as DNA, the CDR3 is TGTGCCGGCCGGGACAGTAATGAAAAACTGTTTTTT. Translating it yields CAGRDSNEKLFF.

This chain connects TRBV10-3 to TRBJ2-1; D may match TRBD1 or TRBD2 (5 bases each). Per the germline V gene, CDR1 is ENHRY and CDR2 is SYGVKD. The CDR3 has 16 amino acids. V gave up 2 bases and J gave up 9 bases, with 20 bases separating them. In DNA, the CDR3 is TGTGCCATCAGTGAGGGGGGTCGGCGCAACCACTTTGAGCAGTTCTTC. Amino acids: CAISEGGRRNHFEQFF.

This chain uses TRBV11-2 with TRBJ1-2; D is uncertain. The germline gives CDR1 SGHAT, CDR2 FQNNGV. Trimming removed 5 bases from V and 1 base from J, with 8 bases in between. There are 13 residues in the CDR3. The CDR3 region is CASSPEFNYGYTF. As DNA, the CDR3 is TGTGCCAGCAGCCCCGAATTTAACTATGGCTACACCTTC.

The rearrangement links TRBV4-2 to TRBJ2-7; no clear D. The germline gives CDR1 LGHNA, CDR2 YNFKEQ. Trimming took off 4 bases at V and 0 bases at J, with 7 bases between the two ends. The CDR3 covers 13 residues. CDR3 coding DNA: TGTGCCAGCAGCCCGGGTCCCTCCTACGAGCAGTACTTC. It yields the protein CASSPGPSYEQYF.

This sequence joins TRBV5-6 and TRBJ2-3; maybe TRBD2 (5 bases). Trimming took 0 bases from V and 0 from J, leaving 14 bases between them. From germline, CDR1 is SGHDT and CDR2 YYEEEE. CDR3 length: 17 residues. The CDR3 nucleotides are TGTGCCAGCAGCTTGGATGGTCGACTACCTAGCACAGATACGCAGTATTTT. Translation gives CASSLDGRLPSTDTQYF.

The V and J genes are TRBV5-1 and TRBJ2-5; D gene unclear. Germline V CDR1 and CDR2: SGHRS, YFSETQ. The CDR3 has 13 amino acids. V dropped 4 bases and J dropped 7 bases, with 14 bases sitting between them. The CDR3 sequence is CASSPQESGTQYF. The CDR3, as DNA: TGCGCCAGCAGCCCCCAGGAGTCGGGGACCCAGTACTTC.

Of note for this clone: Other DNA variants within this sample encode the same CDR3. The chain employs TRBV6-5 and TRBJ2-7, with D perhaps TRBD1 (7 bases). The germline V and J ends were trimmed by 6 bases and 6 bases, with 9 bases remaining between them. The CDR3 runs 11 residues. Germline values: CDR1 MNHEY, CDR2 SVGAGI. CDR3 nucleotides: TGTGCCAGCAGCCAGGGGGGCGAGCAGTACTTC. Translating gives CASSQGGEQYF.

This chain uses TRBV29-1 with TRBJ2-3; no firm D call. CDR1 SQVTM and CDR2 ANQGSEA come from the germline V gene. The germline V and J ends were trimmed by 6 bases and 6 bases, with 16 bases remaining between them. The CDR3 consists of 13 residues. CDR3 sequence: CSVNFRATDTQYF. The CDR3, as DNA: TGCAGCGTCAATTTTCGTGCGACCGATACGCAGTATTTT.

The rearrangement uses TRBV29-1 and TRBJ2-3; D could derive from TRBD1 or TRBD2 (6 bases each). Looked up from germline, CDR1 is SQVTM and CDR2 is ANQGSEA. The CDR3 is 13 amino acids. The V end was cut by 6 bases, the J end by 7 bases, with 17 bases between. The CDR3 bases are TGCAGCGTCGCGGACAGTGCGGGAAATACGCAGTATTTT. Amino acids: CSVADSAGNTQYF.

This clone is a singleton in its sample. The chain couples TRBV7-2 to TRBJ2-7; TRBD2 agrees at 9 bases. Germline lookup yields CDR1 SGHTA and CDR2 FQGNSA. The V gene end was trimmed by 5 bases and the J gene end by 2 bases; junction bases not matched to a gene: 10. The CDR3 covers 16 residues. CDR3 DNA: TGTGCCAGCAGCCCCTCGACTAGCGGACGTCCCTACGAGCAGTACTTC. This sequence encodes CASSPSTSGRPYEQYF.

The chain has TRBV12-5 and TRBJ2-2; 9 nucleotides agree with TRBD1. Germline CDR1 LGHNT, CDR2 FRNRAP. There are 18 residues in the CDR3. Losses at the gene ends were 1 base for V and 2 bases for J; bases not matched to a gene: 8. Here the CDR3 reads CASGLAARQGVNTGELFF. The CDR3 nucleotides read TGTGCTAGTGGTTTGGCAGCCAGACAGGGGGTAAACACCGGGGAGCTGTTTTTT.

The CDR3 nucleotides read TGTGCCACCAGCCAAACGTGGGGTAGCTCCTACGAGCAGTACTTC. Translating it yields CATSQTWGSSYEQYF. The rearrangement uses TRBV15 and TRBJ2-7; D not resolved. The V gene's germline CDR1 is LNHNV and CDR2 YYDKDF (reference sequence). V was trimmed by 5 bases and J by 0 bases, leaving 14 bases between them. The CDR3 runs to 15 residues.

The V gene is TRBV7-3, the J gene TRBJ1-1, with a possible D match to TRBD1 (5 bases). Germline V lookup: CDR1 SGHTA, CDR2 FQGTGA. This CDR3 has 13 residues. V was clipped by 4 bases and J by 8 bases, with 14 bases between them. The CDR3 spells CASSSPGRQEAFF. In DNA, the CDR3 is TGTGCCAGCAGCTCTCCGGGACGGCAAGAAGCTTTCTTT. Variable domain in full (rest from reference TRBV7-3 and TRBJ1-1): GAGVSQTPSNKVTEKGKYVELRCDPISGHTALYWYRQSLGQGPEFLIYFQGTGAADDSGLPNDRFFAVRPEGSVSTLKIQRTERGDSAVYLCASSSPGRQEAFFGQGTRLTVV.

The chain carries TRBV5-1 and TRBJ2-3; D may be TRBD1 (5 bases). The CDR3 has 15 residues. Trimming pared 1 base from V and 6 bases from J, leaving 15 bases between. Per the germline V gene, CDR1 is SGHRS and CDR2 is YFSETQ. The CDR3: CASSLLVGARDTQYF. CDR3 bases: TGCGCCAGCAGCTTGTTGGTTGGGGCCAGGGATACGCAGTATTTT.

This clone appeared many times. The genes are TRBV13 and TRBJ1-1; tentatively, D is TRBD1 (5 bases). Trimming stripped 2 bases from V and 3 bases from J, with 10 bases between. The CDR3 extends over 14 amino acids. Germline lookup yields CDR1 PRHDT and CDR2 FYEKMQ (reference sequence). The CDR3 nucleotides read TGTGCCAGCAGCTTACGAGGGGAGGACACTGAAGCTTTCTTT. Amino acids: CASSLRGEDTEAFF.

This chain's CDR3 is CASSPRPAGNTEAFF. The CDR3, as DNA: TGTGCCAGCTCACCCCGCCCGGCCGGGAACACTGAAGCTTTCTTT. V usage is TRBV18 and J usage is TRBJ1-1; D gene uncertain. The CDR3 is made up of 15 amino acids. V shed 3 bases and J shed 1 base, with 12 bases lying between them. The germline V gene encodes CDR1 KGHSH and CDR2 LQKENI.

The chain combines TRBV10-1 with TRBJ2-1, with a possible D match to TRBD2 (5 bases). The CDR3 totals 12 residues. Between the trimmed V and J ends, which lost 3 bases and 10 bases, there was a span of 10 bases. The germline V gene encodes CDR1 WNHNN and CDR2 SYGVQD (reference sequence). CDR3: CASSESGLEQFF. CDR3 DNA sequence: TGCGCCAGCAGTGAAAGCGGCTTGGAGCAGTTCTTC.

CDR3 protein: CASRRPGGSLDTQYF. CDR3 coding DNA: TGTGCCAGCAGGCGGCCGGGCGGGAGTCTAGATACGCAGTATTTT. The rearrangement links TRBV6-5 to TRBJ2-3; 7 bases fit TRBD2. The CDR3 loop spans 15 amino acids. The trim removed 6 bases at V and 5 bases at J, leaving 11 bases unmatched. Per the germline V gene, CDR1 is MNHEY and CDR2 is SVGAGI.

J is TRBJ2-3 and V is TRBV29-1; 11 nucleotides align to TRBD1. The germline CDR1 and CDR2 sequences are SQVTM and ANQGSEA. This CDR3 spans 15 amino acids. The J segment lost 7 bases and the V segment lost 5 bases, leaving 11 bases of the junction unmatched. The CDR3 is CSVRPGTGGSNTQYF. The CDR3 DNA reads as TGCAGCGTTCGACCCGGGACAGGGGGATCAAATACGCAGTATTTT.

In this sample, this clone turned up a few times. The V gene is TRBV25-1, the J gene TRBJ2-1; TRBD2 aligns across 7 bases. Germline CDR1 is MGHDK and CDR2 is SYGVNS. The CDR3 is 13 residues long. The V and J ends lost 4 bases and 4 bases, in that order; junction bases with no gene match: 1. The CDR3 DNA follows: TGTGCCAGCAGTGGGGGGGGATACAATGAGCAGTTCTTC. It is translated as CASSGGGYNEQFF. Full variable domain (outside the CDR3, taken from reference TRBV25-1 and TRBJ2-1): EADIYQTPRYLVIGTGKKITLECSQTMGHDKMYWYQQDPGMELHLIHYSYGVNSTEKGDLSSESTVSRIRTEHFPLTLESARPSHTSQYLCASSGGGYNEQFFGPGTRLTVL.

This CDR3 reads CASSFVYGLAGGAYNEQFF. In nucleotides, the CDR3 is TGTGCCAGCAGTTTCGTTTATGGACTAGCGGGAGGCGCCTACAATGAGCAGTTCTTC. The chain carries TRBV28 and TRBJ2-1; 14 positions match TRBD2. Germline V gives CDR1 MDHEN, CDR2 SYDVKM. The junction had 9 bases not matched to a gene; V was cut back by 3 bases and J by 2 bases. CDR3 length: 19 residues.

The rearrangement uses TRBV6-1 and TRBJ2-1; D is tentatively TRBD1 or TRBD2 (5 bases each). V dropped 4 bases and J dropped 12 bases, with 16 bases sitting between them. CDR3 length equals 13 residues. The germline V gene encodes CDR1 MNHNS and CDR2 SASEGT. CDR3 residues: CASSGDGLGGQFF. DNA for the CDR3: TGTGCCAGCAGTGGGGACGGACTCGGCGGGCAGTTCTTC.

This chain uses TRBV9 with TRBJ2-3; 12 bases are a match to TRBD2. J lost 1 base, V lost 3 bases, and 3 bases had no gene match. The CDR3 covers 16 residues. The germline CDR1 and CDR2 sequences are SGDLS and YYNGEE. The CDR3 loop is CASSAGLAGRTDTQYF. CDR3 DNA: TGTGCCAGCAGCGCCGGACTAGCGGGACGCACAGATACGCAGTATTTT. The whole variable domain, filled in from reference TRBV9 and TRBJ2-3, reads DSGVTQTPKHLITATGQRVTLRCSPRSGDLSVYWYQQSLDQGLQFLIQYYNGEERAKGNILERFSAQQFPDLHSELNLSSLELGDSALYFCASSAGLAGRTDTQYFGPGTRLTVL.